This entry lists 29 T cell receptor beta chains sequenced from one sample in a study of blood T cell repertoires in COVID-19. Only in-frame clones appear in the TCRdb table, and some are missing; sequencing was by immunoSEQ multiplex PCR. The sample consists of around 130,000 clones, under 90% of them appearing once. The sample taken for sequencing was PBMCs or T cells enriched from blood (not recorded which). These receptors were obtained from a man in his forties with acute COVID-19.

The rearrangement uses TRBV25-1 and TRBJ2-3; 10 bases are a match to TRBD2. The CDR3 is made up of 15 amino acids. Germline V gene sequence: CDR1 MGHDK, CDR2 SYGVNS. With V trimmed by 6 bases and J by 6 bases, 9 bases remained unmatched. The CDR3, as DNA: TGTGCCAGCAGGAGTAGCGGGAGGTTTCCCGATACGCAGTATTTT. Protein product: CASRSSGRFPDTQYF.

V usage is TRBV5-1 and J usage is TRBJ2-7; 9 bases match TRBD1. Germline-derived CDR1 and CDR2 are SGHRS and YFSETQ. The V gene end was trimmed by 4 bases and the J gene end by 1 base; junction bases not matched to a gene: 3. The CDR3 covers 14 residues. The CDR3 nucleotides are TGCGCCAGCAGCGGGACAGGGCTGTCCTACGAGCAGTACTTC. Translating it yields CASSGTGLSYEQYF.

The chain combines TRBV11-3 with TRBJ2-2, with 8 bases fitting TRBD1. This CDR3 spans 14 amino acids. Germline V gene lookup returns CDR1 SGHNT and CDR2 YENEEA. The V segment lost 6 bases and the J segment 1 base; nucleotides outside the gene matches: 1. Here the CDR3 DNA reads TGTGCCAGCAGGGGGACAGGGAACACCGGGGAGCTGTTTTTT. Its translation is CASRGTGNTGELFF. Together with reference TRBV11-3 and TRBJ2-2, the CDR3 gives the full variable domain: EAGVVQSPRYKIIEKKQPVAFWCNPISGHNTLYWYLQNLGQGPELLIRYENEEAVDDSQLPKDRFSAERLKGVDSTLKIQPAELGDSAVYLCASRGTGNTGELFFGEGSRLTVL.

This chain joins TRBV18 and TRBJ1-1; 7 nucleotides match TRBD1. Germline V gene sequence: CDR1 KGHSH, CDR2 LQKENI. This CDR3 contains 15 residues. With 4 bases clipped from V and 1 base from J, the junction kept 6 bases outside the gene matches. The CDR3 here is CASSRKDRANTEAFF. The CDR3 DNA sequence: TGTGCCAGCTCACGGAAAGACAGGGCGAACACTGAAGCTTTCTTT.

The chain combines TRBV28 with TRBJ1-1; 8 bases align to TRBD1. V trimming: 8 bases; J trimming: 1 base; junction bases outside the gene matches: 6. The CDR3 runs to 14 residues. The germline gives CDR1 MDHEN, CDR2 SYDVKM. Here the CDR3 reads CASFTGTGNTEAFF. The CDR3 region has the DNA TGTGCCAGCTTTACCGGGACAGGGAACACTGAAGCTTTCTTT. The full variable domain, in which reference TRBV28 and TRBJ1-1 provide the parts outside the CDR3, is DVKVTQSSRYLVKRTGEKVFLECVQDMDHENMFWYRQDPGLGLRLIYFSYDVKMKEKGDIPEGYSVSREKKERFSLILESASTNQTSMYLCASFTGTGNTEAFFGQGTRLTVV.

The chain uses TRBV6-4 and TRBJ1-1; D ambiguous. The CDR3 loop spans 14 amino acids. CDR1 and CDR2 from the germline V gene are MRHNA and SNTAGT. The V gene lost 0 bases and the J gene lost 1 base, with 6 bases spanning the gap. The chain's CDR3 is CASSDSSQNTEAFF. CDR3 bases: TGTGCCAGCAGTGACTCATCCCAGAACACTGAAGCTTTCTTT.

The genes are TRBV6-5 and TRBJ1-2; 9 bases align to TRBD1. The CDR3 runs to 13 residues. V dropped 2 bases and J dropped 7; count of bases not matched to a gene: 2. Germline values: CDR1 MNHEY, CDR2 SVGAGI. For the CDR3, the DNA is TGTGCCAGCAGTTACGGGACAGGGTTTGGCTACACCTTC. Residues: CASSYGTGFGYTF.

The rearrangement links TRBV12-3 or TRBV12-4 to TRBJ1-2; D remains ambiguous. Trimming cost V 2 bases and J 6 bases, with 7 bases left between them. The CDR3 contains 12 residues. CDR3 in amino acids: CASSLSSDGYTF. CDR3 bases: TGTGCCAGCAGTTTATCCTCAGATGGCTACACCTTC.

The genes are TRBV5-1 and TRBJ1-2; TRBD1 agrees at 7 bases. This CDR3 region has 14 residues. The junction had 9 bases not matched to a gene; V was cut back by 5 bases and J by 5 bases. Germline values: CDR1 SGHRS, CDR2 YFSETQ. The CDR3 region has the DNA TGCGCCAGCAGGGAGGGACAGATTATATATGGCTACACCTTC. Its translation: CASREGQIIYGYTF. Variable domain in full (rest from reference TRBV5-1 and TRBJ1-2): KAGVTQTPRYLIKTRGQQVTLSCSPISGHRSVSWYQQTPGQGLQFLFEYFSETQRNKGNFPGRFSGRQFSNSRSEMNVSTLELGDSALYLCASREGQIIYGYTFGSGTRLTVV.

The rearrangement joins TRBV29-1 to TRBJ2-7; maybe TRBD1 (6 bases). This CDR3 region has 13 residues. The V end lost 0 bases, the J end lost 6 bases, and 12 bases lay between the germline ends. The germline gives CDR1 SQVTM, CDR2 ANQGSEA. CDR3 in DNA: TGCAGCGTTGAAGAGTTGAGAGGGGGCGAGCAGTACTTC. Its protein is CSVEELRGGEQYF.

J is TRBJ2-1 and V is TRBV2; 7 bases match TRBD2. Looked up from germline, CDR1 is SNHLY and CDR2 is FYNNEI. Trimming cost V 6 bases and J 2 bases; bases outside gene matches: 13. This CDR3 has 17 amino acids. The CDR3 is CASSPDRGRAPYNEQFF. Written as DNA, the CDR3 is TGTGCCAGCAGCCCCGATCGGGGGAGGGCCCCCTACAATGAGCAGTTCTTC.

This clone was counted a single time. The chain joins TRBV7-9 to TRBJ1-4; D is uncertain. This CDR3 has 14 amino acids. V was clipped by 0 bases and J by 0 bases, with 2 bases between them. From germline, CDR1 is SEHNR and CDR2 FQNEAQ (reference sequence). Here the CDR3 DNA reads TGTGCCAGCAGCTTAGCCGCAACTAATGAAAAACTGTTTTTT. Encoded protein: CASSLAATNEKLFF.

The chain is built from TRBV6-6 and TRBJ2-1, with D uncertain. V was shortened by 8 bases and J by 7 bases, with 9 bases between the two germline ends. The V gene's germline CDR1 is MNHNY and CDR2 SVGAGI (reference sequence). The CDR3 extends over 11 amino acids. The CDR3 DNA follows: TGTGCCAGCGGGCTCAAGAATGAGCAGTTCTTC. It specifies CASGLKNEQFF.

The rearrangement uses TRBV7-4 and TRBJ2-7; the D gene is possibly TRBD1 (5 bases). Looked up from germline, CDR1 is SGHVT and CDR2 is SQSDAQ. The germline V and J ends were trimmed by 8 bases and 4 bases, with 15 bases remaining between them. The CDR3 contains 13 residues. CDR3 region: CASERGGLYEQYF. The CDR3 nucleotides read TGTGCCAGCGAAAGGGGCGGCTTATACGAGCAGTACTTC.

This clone was counted between two and nine times. The chain employs TRBV11-2 and TRBJ2-2; 12 bases match TRBD2. Germline trimming cut 5 bases from V and 3 bases from J; bases unmatched to any gene: 7. CDR1 is SGHAT, CDR2 FQNNGV, per germline. The CDR3 contains 17 residues. The CDR3, as DNA: TGTGCCAGCAGCGGAAGACTAGCGGGAGAAGACACCGGGGAGCTGTTTTTT. This sequence encodes CASSGRLAGEDTGELFF.

V is TRBV5-1 and J is TRBJ1-3; TRBD1 matches at 7 bases. The V and J ends lost 4 bases and 0 bases, in that order; junction bases with no gene match: 4. This CDR3 is 15 amino acids long. CDR1 is SGHRS, CDR2 YFSETQ, per germline. CDR3 in DNA: TGCGCCAGCAGCCTGGGGACAGCCTCTGGAAACACCATATATTTT. It codes for CASSLGTASGNTIYF. Combining the CDR3 with reference TRBV5-1 and TRBJ1-3 gives the whole variable domain KAGVTQTPRYLIKTRGQQVTLSCSPISGHRSVSWYQQTPGQGLQFLFEYFSETQRNKGNFPGRFSGRQFSNSRSEMNVSTLELGDSALYLCASSLGTASGNTIYFGEGSWLTVV.

V gene TRBV13 combines with J gene TRBJ2-7; TRBD2 might be the D (5 bases). The CDR3 extends over 13 amino acids. CDR1 is PRHDT and CDR2 is FYEKMQ in the germline V gene (reference sequence). V was clipped by 0 bases and J by 6 bases, with 9 bases between them. The CDR3 nucleotides are TGTGCCAGCAGCTTAGGAGGAGGCTTCGAGCAGTACTTC. As protein: CASSLGGGFEQYF.

V usage is TRBV7-9 and J usage is TRBJ1-5, with D hard to call. CDR1 is SEHNR and CDR2 is FQNEAQ in the germline V gene (reference sequence). Trimming removed 1 base from V and 3 bases from J, with 16 bases in between. CDR3 length: 17 residues. This CDR3 is CASSLGSRHGLNQPQHF. The CDR3 DNA sequence: TGTGCCAGCAGCTTAGGTAGTAGACATGGACTCAATCAGCCCCAGCATTTT.

This sequence joins TRBV28 and TRBJ1-1; D is unresolved. The CDR3 sequence is 14 residues long. V lost 4 bases, J lost 4 bases, and 13 bases lay in between. The V gene's germline CDR1 is MDHEN and CDR2 SYDVKM. The CDR3 nucleotides are TGTGCCAGCAGTTCGGCGGGGAGCAGCACTGAAGCTTTCTTT. Its translation: CASSSAGSSTEAFF.

The gene calls are TRBV3-1 (or the pseudogene TRBV3-2) and TRBJ1-5; D is ambiguous. Germline V gene data show CDR1 as LGHDT and CDR2 as YNNKEL (reference sequence). The CDR3 runs to 16 residues. Trimming removed 1 base at V and 3 bases at J, with 13 bases between. CDR3 region: CASSQGPGGYNQPQHF. In DNA form, the CDR3 reads TGTGCCAGCAGCCAAGGGCCGGGAGGGTACAATCAGCCCCAGCATTTT.

This sequence joins TRBV19 and TRBJ1-2, with D possibly matching TRBD1 (5 bases). The CDR3 length is 14 residues. V was shortened by 6 bases and J by 2 bases, with 13 bases between the two germline ends. Germline CDR1 and CDR2: LNHDA and SQIVND (reference sequence). DNA of the CDR3: TGTGCCAGTAGCCTTGACAGTAGCAACTATGGCTACACCTTC. Translating gives CASSLDSSNYGYTF.

This chain joins TRBV3-1 (or the pseudogene TRBV3-2) and TRBJ1-1, with D perhaps TRBD1 (5 bases). The CDR3 extends over 15 amino acids. V shed 4 bases and J shed 5 bases, with 17 bases lying between them. The germline V gene has CDR1 LGHDT and CDR2 YNNKEL (reference sequence). The CDR3 bases are TGTGCCAGCAGCCCCCACGGAGGGACGGGTACTGAAGCTTTCTTT. Residues: CASSPHGGTGTEAFF.

The chain couples TRBV28 to TRBJ1-2; unclear D gene. The CDR3 contains 11 residues. Deletions cut 7 bases from V and 2 bases from J, with 5 bases between. Germline CDR1 reads MDHEN; CDR2 reads SYDVKM. The CDR3 here is CASKRNYGYTF. The CDR3 DNA is TGTGCCAGCAAGAGGAACTATGGCTACACCTTC.

The J gene is TRBJ2-1, the V gene TRBV29-1, with 9 bases matching TRBD2. The germline gives CDR1 SQVTM, CDR2 ANQGSEA. J was trimmed by 2 bases and V by 4 bases; bases with no gene match: 3. The CDR3 is 14 amino acids. The CDR3 bases are TGCAGCGTTGGTGCTAGCGGGACCTACAATGAGCAGTTCTTC. Translation gives CSVGASGTYNEQFF.

The rearrangement uses TRBV7-3 and TRBJ2-1; 12 nucleotides align to TRBD2. The CDR3 is made up of 15 amino acids. V dropped 5 bases and J dropped 6; count of bases not matched to a gene: 5. Germline V gives CDR1 SGHTA, CDR2 FQGTGA. In DNA, the CDR3 is TGTGCCAGCAGCCCCGGACTAGCGGGAACCAATGAGCAGTTCTTC. This gives the protein CASSPGLAGTNEQFF.

With respect to this clone: Other DNA sequences in the sample encode the same CDR3. V is TRBV5-1 and J is TRBJ1-1; D might be TRBD1 (6 bases). The CDR3 runs to 13 residues. The V gene lost 4 bases and the J gene lost 5 bases, with 12 bases spanning the gap. Germline loops: CDR1 SGHRS, CDR2 YFSETQ. The CDR3: CASSLTGGTEAFF. In DNA form, the CDR3 reads TGCGCCAGCAGCCTGACAGGTGGTACTGAAGCTTTCTTT.

The chain joins TRBV27 to TRBJ1-5, with D tentatively TRBD1 (5 bases). The V end lost 7 bases, the J end lost 4 bases, and 14 bases lay between the germline ends. The germline CDR1 and CDR2 sequences are MNHEY and SMNVEV (reference sequence). There are 14 residues in the CDR3. CDR3 in amino acids: CASKTNGGNQPQHF. In nucleotides, the CDR3 is TGTGCCAGCAAGACGAACGGGGGGAATCAGCCCCAGCATTTT.

CDR3 sequence reads: CAWIHSGTGRLNNEQFF. The CDR3 coding sequence is TGTGCCTGGATTCATTCCGGGACAGGGCGGTTGAACAATGAGCAGTTCTTC. The genes are TRBV30 and TRBJ2-1; 9 bases map to TRBD1. This CDR3 is 17 amino acids long. Per the germline V gene, CDR1 is GTSNPN and CDR2 is SVGIG (reference sequence). With V trimmed by 4 bases and J by 5 bases, 15 bases remained unmatched.

There are a few counts of this clone. This sequence joins TRBV29-1 and TRBJ2-3, with D maybe TRBD1 (7 bases). This CDR3 spans 14 amino acids. Trimming removed 8 bases at V and 3 bases at J, with 18 bases between. From germline, CDR1 is SQVTM and CDR2 ANQGSEA. The CDR3 loop reads CSSGGRGGTDTQYF. The CDR3 nucleotides are TGCAGCTCAGGGGGGCGCGGCGGAACAGATACGCAGTATTTT.